The sequence of this T cell receptor beta chain was determined in a study of cytomegalovirus exposure and HLA in healthy donors. Study conclusions and caveats: HLA alleles were associated with 15,000 to 20,000 TCR beta sequences in a later analysis at 0.05 false discovery rate. Presence/absence analyses supposed approximately even sequencing depth among donors.

V lost 10 bases and J lost 2, with 22 bases in between. Germline-derived CDR1 and CDR2 are MRHNA and SNTAGT. The CDR3 loop spans 16 amino acids. PCR involved 60 Vbeta and 13 Jbeta primers. The table came from immunoSEQ multiplex PCR; TCRdb's copy has only in-frame clones and leaves some out. The table for this sample gives 80,000 or so clones. A word on this clone: What it binds is unknown.

Sequencing was carried out using PBMCs. The chain recombines TRBV6-4 with TRBJ2-3; D is undetermined. The origin of this receptor is a woman aged 25-40 years in good health and CMV-seronegative. CDR3 sequence (DNA): TGTGCCACCAACGACTGTACTGCGAAAAACACAGATACGCAGTATTTT. This encodes CATNDCTAKNTDTQYF.